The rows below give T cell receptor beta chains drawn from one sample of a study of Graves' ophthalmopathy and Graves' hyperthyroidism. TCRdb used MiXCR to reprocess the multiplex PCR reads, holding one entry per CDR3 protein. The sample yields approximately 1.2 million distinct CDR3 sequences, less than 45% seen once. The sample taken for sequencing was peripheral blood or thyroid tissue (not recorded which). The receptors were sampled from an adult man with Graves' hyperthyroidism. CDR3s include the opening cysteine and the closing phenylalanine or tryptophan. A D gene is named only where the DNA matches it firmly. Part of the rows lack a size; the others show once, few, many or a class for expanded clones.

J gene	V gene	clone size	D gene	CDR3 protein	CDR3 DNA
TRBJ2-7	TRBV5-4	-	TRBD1	CASSGQGAFSYEQYF	TGTGCCAGCAGCGGACAGGGGGCATTCTCCTACGAGCAGTACTTC
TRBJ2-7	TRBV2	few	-	CASSEVGIYEQYF	TGTGCCAGCAGTGAGGTAGGGATCTACGAGCAGTACTTC
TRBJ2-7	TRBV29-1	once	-	CSVRTSSYGQYF	TGCAGCGTTCGAACCAGTTCCTACGGGCAGTACTTC
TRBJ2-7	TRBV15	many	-	CATSTSLGLTYEQYF	TGTGCCACCAGCACCTCACTCGGACTTACCTACGAGCAGTACTTC
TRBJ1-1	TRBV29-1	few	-	CSVRTDTEAFF	TGCAGCGTTAGGACAGACACTGAAGCTTTCTTT
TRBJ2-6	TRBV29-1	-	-	CSVESEDLTF	TGCAGCGTTGAATCAGAGGACCTGACTTTC
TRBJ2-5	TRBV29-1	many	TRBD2	CSVVGGSGSFQETQYF	TGCAGCGTTGTTGGTGGGAGCGGGAGTTTTCAAGAGACCCAGTACTTC
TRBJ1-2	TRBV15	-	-	CATSTPGQNYGYTF	TGTGCCACCAGCACCCCCGGACAGAACTATGGCTACACCTTC
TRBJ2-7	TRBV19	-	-	CASSPLQAGWGLHEQYF	TGTGCCAGTAGTCCACTCCAAGCGGGATGGGGGCTCCACGAGCAGTACTTC
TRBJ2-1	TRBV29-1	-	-	CSVLSGDEQFF	TGCAGCGTTCTCTCAGGGGATGAGCAGTTCTTC
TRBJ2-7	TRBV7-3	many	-	CASSSGVLSEQYF	TGTGCCAGCAGTTCAGGGGTCTTGAGTGAGCAGTACTTC
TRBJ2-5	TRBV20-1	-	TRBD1	CSALSGTGWKTQYF	TGCAGTGCCTTGTCCGGGACAGGGTGGAAGACCCAGTACTTC
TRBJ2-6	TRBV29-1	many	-	CSVRGRVANVLTF	TGCAGCGTTCGGGGACGAGTGGCCAACGTCCTGACTTTC
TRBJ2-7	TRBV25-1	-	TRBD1	CASPKVGTGVEQYF	TGTGCCAGCCCCAAGGTGGGGACAGGGGTCGAGCAGTACTTC
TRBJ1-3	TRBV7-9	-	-	CASSLDRGFGNTIYF	TGTGCCAGCAGCTTGGATAGGGGGTTTGGAAACACCATATATTTT
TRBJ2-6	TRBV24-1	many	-	CATSDNRDPLSGANVLTF	TGTGCCACCAGTGATAACAGGGACCCTCTCTCTGGGGCCAACGTCCTGACTTTC
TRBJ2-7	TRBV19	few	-	CASSFSQGFSYEQYF	TGTGCCAGTAGTTTCTCTCAGGGGTTCTCCTACGAGCAGTACTTC
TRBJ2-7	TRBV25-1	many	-	CASSEYIRGEQYF	TGTGCCAGCAGTGAATATATCAGAGGCGAGCAGTACTTC
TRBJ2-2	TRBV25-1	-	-	CASSWANTGELFF	TGCGCCAGCAGCTGGGCTAACACCGGGGAGCTGTTTTTT
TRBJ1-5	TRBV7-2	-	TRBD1	CASSSQGASQPQHF	TGTGCCAGCAGCTCTCAGGGGGCGAGCCAGCCCCAGCATTTT
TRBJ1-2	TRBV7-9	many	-	CASSLGDTLPTNYGYTF	TGTGCCAGCAGCTTAGGCGACACGCTACCAACTAACTATGGCTACACCTTC
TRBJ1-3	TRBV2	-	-	CASSVSDMLSGNTMYF	TGTGCCAGCAGTGTGTCGGACATGCTCTCTGGAAACACCATGTATTTT
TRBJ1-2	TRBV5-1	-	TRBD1	CASSLDSGTANYGYTF	TGCGCCAGCAGCTTGGATTCAGGGACAGCGAACTATGGCTACACCTTC
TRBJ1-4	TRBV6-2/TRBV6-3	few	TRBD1	CASRPLGTGKEKLFF	TGTGCCAGCAGACCACTCGGGACAGGGAAGGAAAAACTGTTTTTT
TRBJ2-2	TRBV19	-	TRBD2	CASSQTSGRVGFGELFF	TGTGCCAGTAGCCAGACTAGCGGGAGGGTAGGATTCGGGGAGCTGTTTTTT
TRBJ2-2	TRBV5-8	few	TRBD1	CASSPGQVPGELFF	TGTGCCAGCAGCCCCGGACAGGTTCCCGGGGAGCTGTTTTTT
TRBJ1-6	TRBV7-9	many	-	CASSFPHRDRPLHF	TGTGCCAGCAGCTTCCCCCACAGGGATCGACCCCTCCACTTT
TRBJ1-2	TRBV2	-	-	CASSPQGVGYTF	TGTGCCAGCAGTCCACAGGGTGTTGGCTACACCTTC
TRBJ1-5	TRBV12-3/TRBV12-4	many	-	CASRLGRQPQHF	TGTGCCAGCAGGCTCGGGCGGCAGCCCCAGCATTTT
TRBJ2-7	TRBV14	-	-	CASSQVGKGSSYEQYF	TGTGCCAGCAGCCAAGTCGGCAAGGGAAGCTCCTACGAGCAGTACTTC
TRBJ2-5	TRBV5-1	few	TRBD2	CASSSPLVAGGRETQYF	TGCGCCAGCAGCTCCCCGTTGGTTGCGGGGGGGCGCGAGACCCAGTACTTC
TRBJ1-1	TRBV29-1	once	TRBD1	CSVDSGGLVGRASEAFF	TGCAGCGTTGATTCAGGGGGCTTAGTTGGGAGGGCCTCTGAAGCTTTCTTT
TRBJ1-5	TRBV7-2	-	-	CASSFGTSGQPQHF	TGTGCCAGCAGCTTCGGGACTAGCGGGCAGCCCCAGCATTTT
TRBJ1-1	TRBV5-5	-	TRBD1	CASSLGLTGRGSETFF	TGTGCCAGCAGCCTCGGGTTGACAGGGAGGGGTTCTGAAACTTTCTTT
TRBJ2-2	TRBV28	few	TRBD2	CATSRTSGRVTGELFF	TGTGCCACCTCGAGGACTAGCGGGAGGGTGACCGGGGAGCTGTTTTTT
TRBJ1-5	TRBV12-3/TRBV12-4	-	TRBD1	CASSPLGTGIKNSNQPQHF	TGTGCCAGCTCACCACTTGGGACAGGGATTAAAAATAGCAATCAGCCCCAGCATTTT
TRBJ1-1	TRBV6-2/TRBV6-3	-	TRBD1	CASRPDRDYMNTEAFF	TGTGCCAGCAGACCCGACAGGGATTACATGAACACTGAAGCTTTCTTT
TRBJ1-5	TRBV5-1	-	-	CAKQGRQRRKKRNQPQHF	TGCGCCAAGCAGGGGAGACAGAGGAGGAAGAAGCGCAATCAGCCCCAGCATTTT
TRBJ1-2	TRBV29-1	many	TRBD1	CSVEDPTGGDYGYTF	TGCAGCGTTGAAGACCCGACAGGGGGGGACTATGGCTACACCTTC
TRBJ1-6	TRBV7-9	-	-	CASSSFSLGEESSYNSPLHF	TGTGCCAGCAGCTCCTTCTCCCTCGGGGAGGAGAGCTCCTATAATTCACCCCTCCACTTT
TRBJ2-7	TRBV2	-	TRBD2	CASSPRLAGGHHYEQYF	TGTGCCAGCAGCCCTCGACTAGCGGGTGGGCATCACTACGAGCAGTACTTC
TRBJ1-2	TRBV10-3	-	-	CAISYLSRGSYGYTF	TGTGCCATCAGTTACCTTTCCAGGGGCAGCTATGGCTACACCTTC
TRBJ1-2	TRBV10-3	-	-	CAISDTGLSDQGGYTF	TGTGCCATCAGTGATACAGGGCTATCGGACCAGGGGGGCTACACCTTC
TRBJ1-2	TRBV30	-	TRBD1	CAWYPTGWLYGYTF	TGTGCCTGGTATCCGACAGGGTGGCTCTATGGCTACACCTTC
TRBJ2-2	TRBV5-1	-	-	CASSLEKPGELFF	TGCGCCAGCAGCTTGGAGAAACCTGGGGAGCTGTTTTTT
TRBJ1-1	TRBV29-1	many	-	CSGQTGNTEAFF	TGCAGCGGCCAGACAGGGAACACTGAAGCTTTCTTT
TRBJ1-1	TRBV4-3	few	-	CASSQVGQRYTEAFF	TGCGCCAGCAGCCAAGTTGGGCAGCGGTACACTGAAGCTTTCTTT
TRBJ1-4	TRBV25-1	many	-	CASSDPGSTNEKLFF	TGTGCCAGCAGTGATCCAGGGTCAACTAATGAAAAACTGTTTTTT
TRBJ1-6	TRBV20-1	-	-	CSARDYLPGVSHSSSSSYNSPLHF	TGCAGTGCTAGAGATTATCTACCAGGCGTATCACATTCTAGCTCCAGCTCCTATAATTCACCCCTCCACTTT